The clone carrying this TCR beta chain occurred once. What it binds is unknown. Every bit of the isolated RNA underwent reverse transcription, so sequencing read expressed TCRB transcripts. TCRdb keeps only in-frame clones here, not all; method: immunoSEQ multiplex PCR. There are approximately 15,000 clones in the sample; approximately 76% occur only once, and roughly 0.34% lies in the top ten. This specimen belongs to a study of beta chain features in type 1 diabetes. Study background: Sorted cells from all samples, numbering about 98 million, were examined. Broader study findings: Sampled from patients, naive, central memory and Treg TCRB repertoires appeared more similar than those sampled from healthy donors. Fewer junction insertions and more nucleotide deletions appeared in type 1 diabetes patients. PCR may have favored shorter templates equally in patients and controls. Among all four CD4+ subsets, Type 1 diabetes patients had TCRB CDR3s that were moderately but significantly shorter.

The origin of this receptor is a woman aged 18-29 years with type 1 diabetes. Sequenced input: stem cell memory CD4+ T cells from blood.

CDR3 DNA: TGTGCCAGCAGCCCCCAGGCAACCTACGAGCAGTACGTC. It specifies CASSPQATYEQYV. The chain links TRBV7-2 to TRBJ2-7, with unresolved D. From germline, CDR1 is SGHTA and CDR2 FQGNSA. The V and J ends lost 5 bases and 2 bases respectively, with 10 bases between them. CDR3 length: 13 residues.